This TCR beta chain originates from a study of cytomegalovirus exposure and HLA in healthy donors. Study-level background: Of 300 to 500 genotyped donors, about 81% clustered with self-reported Caucasian donors. Study conclusions and caveats: CMV antigen specificity of three CMV-associated chains was confirmed in vitro. The authors later found HLA-associated TCR beta chains more clonally expanded than equally common others.

A note on this clone: Its specificity is unknown.

CDR3 length equals 14 residues. V lost 5 bases, J lost 0 bases, and 8 bases lay in between. Germline V gene data show CDR1 as SGHTA and CDR2 as FQGNSA. Amplification used 60 Vbeta primers and 13 Jbeta primers. Assay used: immunoSEQ multiplex PCR; TCRdb lists only in-frame clones, some missing. The repertoire includes 140,000 to 150,000 clones, around three quarters of them detected once, and 1.5% to 2% sits in the top ten. The source material was PBMCs. The sequence was obtained from a woman aged 40 to 49 in good health and CMV-seronegative. The rearrangement links TRBV7-2 to TRBJ1-3; D is uncertain. CDR3 sequence: CASSPTPSGNTIYF. The CDR3 region has the DNA TGTGCCAGCAGCCCGACACCCTCTGGAAACACCATATATTTT.